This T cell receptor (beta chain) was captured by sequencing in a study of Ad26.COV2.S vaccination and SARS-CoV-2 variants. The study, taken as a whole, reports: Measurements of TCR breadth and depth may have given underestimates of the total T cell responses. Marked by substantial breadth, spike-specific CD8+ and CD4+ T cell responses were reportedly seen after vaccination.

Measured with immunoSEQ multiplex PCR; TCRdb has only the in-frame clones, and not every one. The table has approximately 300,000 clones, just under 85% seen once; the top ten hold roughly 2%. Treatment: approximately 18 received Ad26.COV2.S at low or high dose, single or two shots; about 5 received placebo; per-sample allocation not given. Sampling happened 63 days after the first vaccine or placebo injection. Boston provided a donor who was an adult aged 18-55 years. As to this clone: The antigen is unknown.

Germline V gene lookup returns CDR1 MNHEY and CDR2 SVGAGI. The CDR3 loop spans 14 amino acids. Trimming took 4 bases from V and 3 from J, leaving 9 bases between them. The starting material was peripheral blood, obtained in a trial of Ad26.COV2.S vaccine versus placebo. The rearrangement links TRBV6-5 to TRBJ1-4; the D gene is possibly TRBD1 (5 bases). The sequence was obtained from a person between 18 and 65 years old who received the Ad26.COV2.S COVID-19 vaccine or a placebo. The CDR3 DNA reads TGTGCCAGCAGTTGGGGCGGCGCTAATGAAAAACTGTTTTTT. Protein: CASSWGGANEKLFF.